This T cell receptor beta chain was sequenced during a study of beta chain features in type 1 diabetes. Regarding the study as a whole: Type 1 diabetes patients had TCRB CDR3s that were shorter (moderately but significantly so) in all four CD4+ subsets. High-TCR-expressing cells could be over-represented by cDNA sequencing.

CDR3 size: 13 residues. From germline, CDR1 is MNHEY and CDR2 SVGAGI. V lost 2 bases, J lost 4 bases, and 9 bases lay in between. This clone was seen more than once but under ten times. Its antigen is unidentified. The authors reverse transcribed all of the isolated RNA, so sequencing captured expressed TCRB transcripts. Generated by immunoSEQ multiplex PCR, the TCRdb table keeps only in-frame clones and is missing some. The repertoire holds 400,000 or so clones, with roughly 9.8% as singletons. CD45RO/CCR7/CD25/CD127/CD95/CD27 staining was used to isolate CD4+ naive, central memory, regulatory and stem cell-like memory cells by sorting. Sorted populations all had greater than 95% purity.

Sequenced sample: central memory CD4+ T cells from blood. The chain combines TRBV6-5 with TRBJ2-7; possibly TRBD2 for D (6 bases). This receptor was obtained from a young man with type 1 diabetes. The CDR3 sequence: CASSYRGGYEQYF. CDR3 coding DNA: TGTGCCAGCAGTTACAGGGGAGGATACGAGCAGTACTTC.